The 10 T cell receptor beta chains in this list originate from one sample, sequenced in a study of cytomegalovirus exposure and HLA in healthy donors. The PCR used 60 Vbeta and 13 Jbeta primers. The protocol was immunoSEQ multiplex PCR, while the TCRdb copy is restricted to in-frame clones and leaves out a portion. The repertoire includes about 150,000 clones, around two thirds of them detected once, and around 1.9% sits in the top ten. What was sequenced was PBMCs. The source is a male donor in good health and CMV-seronegative.

On this clone: Other DNA variants within this sample encode the same CDR3. The chain joins TRBV27 to TRBJ2-7; D is unresolved. The CDR3 has 11 amino acids. The V gene's germline CDR1 is MNHEY and CDR2 SMNVEV (reference sequence). Trimming shortened V by 4 bases and J by 4 bases, and 5 bases separated the two germline ends. CDR3 loop: CASSSTYEQYF. The CDR3 coding sequence is TGTGCCAGCAGTTCAACATACGAGCAGTACTTC.

The genes are TRBV11-3 and TRBJ1-1; D is unresolved. Trimming pared 6 bases from V and 1 base from J, leaving 12 bases between. Germline CDR1 is SGHNT and CDR2 is YENEEA. The CDR3 runs 14 residues. CDR3 residues: CASSQTAGNTEAFF. The CDR3 bases are TGTGCCAGCAGTCAAACAGCGGGGAACACTGAAGCTTTCTTT.

This clone has just one count. As DNA, the CDR3 is TGTGCCAGCTCACCGAGTATGCTAAAGGACAGGGGGGCGAACACTGAAGCTTTCTTT. Its protein product is CASSPSMLKDRGANTEAFF. The chain links TRBV18 to TRBJ1-1; TRBD1 aligns across 10 bases. The germline V gene has CDR1 KGHSH and CDR2 LQKENI. V shed 3 bases, J shed 1 base, and the junction held 14 bases outside the gene matches. This CDR3 region has 19 residues. The variable domain in full, completed from reference TRBV18 and TRBJ1-1, reads NAGVMQNPRHLVRRRGQEARLRCSPMKGHSHVYWYRQLPEEGLKFMVYLQKENIIDESGMPKERFSAEFPKEGPSILRIQQVVRGDSAAYFCASSPSMLKDRGANTEAFFGQGTRLTVV.

V usage is TRBV7-9 and J usage is TRBJ2-3; TRBD1 aligns across 7 bases. The germline V gene encodes CDR1 SEHNR and CDR2 FQNEAQ (reference sequence). V was pared by 5 bases and J by 4 bases, with 6 bases of the junction left unmatched. The CDR3 has 14 residues. CDR3 sequence reads: CASSRGQDADTQYF. Written as DNA, the CDR3 is TGTGCCAGCAGCCGAGGACAGGACGCAGATACGCAGTATTTT.

This clone has only a few counts. The gene calls are TRBV7-6 and TRBJ2-1; D uncertain. This CDR3 is 11 amino acids long. The germline V gene encodes CDR1 SGHVS and CDR2 FNYEAQ. With 1 base removed from V and 9 bases from J, the gap between germline ends came to 4 bases. The CDR3 protein is CASSLGVEQFF. CDR3 DNA sequence: TGTGCCAGCAGCTTAGGAGTTGAGCAGTTCTTC.

The chain is built from TRBV28 and TRBJ1-2, with TRBD1 matching over 11 bases. CDR1 MDHEN and CDR2 SYDVKM come from the germline V gene. The ends lost 5 bases at V and 3 bases at J; junction bases unmatched: 5. This CDR3 is 15 amino acids long. CDR3 bases: TGTGCCAGCAGTCCAAGGGACAGGGGGGACTATGGCTACACCTTC. Amino acid sequence: CASSPRDRGDYGYTF.

The J gene is TRBJ1-2, the V gene TRBV7-9; D is undetermined. Per germline, CDR1 SEHNR and CDR2 FQNEAQ (reference sequence). The CDR3 consists of 14 residues. Trimming shortened V by 6 bases and J by 3 bases, and 14 bases separated the two germline ends. The CDR3 bases are TGTGCCAGCAGTGAAACGACTGATTACTATGGCTACACCTTC. Protein sequence: CASSETTDYYGYTF.

This clone has just a few counts. This chain links TRBV13 with TRBJ2-7; 8 bases match TRBD2. CDR3 length equals 14 residues. In germline, CDR1 is PRHDT, CDR2 FYEKMQ (reference sequence). V lost 6 bases, J lost 2 bases, and 6 bases stayed unmatched. The CDR3 bases are TGTGCCAGCAGACGGGGGGGCACAACCTACGAGCAGTACTTC. It codes for CASRRGGTTYEQYF. Drawing the rest from reference TRBV13 and TRBJ2-7, the complete variable domain is AAGVIQSPRHLIKEKRETATLKCYPIPRHDTVYWYQQGPGQDPQFLISFYEKMQSDKGSIPDRFSAQQFSDYHSELNMSSLELGDSALYFCASRRGGTTYEQYFGPGTRLTVT.

The rearrangement uses TRBV28 and TRBJ1-3; perhaps TRBD1 as D (6 bases). Germline CDR1 and CDR2: MDHEN and SYDVKM. The CDR3 covers 14 residues. V shed 5 bases and J shed 4 bases, with 12 bases lying between them. The CDR3, as DNA: TGTGCCAGCAGTCAGGGGTTTACAGGAAACACCATATATTTT. Amino acid sequence: CASSQGFTGNTIYF.

This clone was counted a single time. This chain links TRBV5-1 with TRBJ2-2; tentatively, D is TRBD1 (8 bases). CDR1 and CDR2 from the germline V gene are SGHRS and YFSETQ. This CDR3 comprises 15 residues. Trimming left V 4 bases short and J 3 bases short, with 13 bases between. CDR3 loop: CASSAGDRHTGELFF. The CDR3, as DNA: TGCGCCAGCAGCGCGGGGGACAGGCACACCGGGGAGCTGTTTTTT.